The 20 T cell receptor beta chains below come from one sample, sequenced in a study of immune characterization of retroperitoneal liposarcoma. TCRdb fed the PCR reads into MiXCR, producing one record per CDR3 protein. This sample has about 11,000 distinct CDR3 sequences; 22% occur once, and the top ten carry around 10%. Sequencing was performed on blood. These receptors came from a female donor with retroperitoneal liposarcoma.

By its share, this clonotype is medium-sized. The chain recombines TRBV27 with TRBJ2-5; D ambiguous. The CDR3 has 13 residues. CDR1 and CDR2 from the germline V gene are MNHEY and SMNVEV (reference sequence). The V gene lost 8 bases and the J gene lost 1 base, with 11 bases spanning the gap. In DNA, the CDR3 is TGTGCCAGCCGCCCGGTGGGCCAAGAGACCCAGTACTTC. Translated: CASRPVGQETQYF.

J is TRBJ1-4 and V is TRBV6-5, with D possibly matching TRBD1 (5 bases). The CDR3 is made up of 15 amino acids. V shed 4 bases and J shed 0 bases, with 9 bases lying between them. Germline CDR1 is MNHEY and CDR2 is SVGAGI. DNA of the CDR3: TGTGCCAGCAGTTCCGGACAAGCAACTAATGAAAAACTGTTTTTT. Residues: CASSSGQATNEKLFF.

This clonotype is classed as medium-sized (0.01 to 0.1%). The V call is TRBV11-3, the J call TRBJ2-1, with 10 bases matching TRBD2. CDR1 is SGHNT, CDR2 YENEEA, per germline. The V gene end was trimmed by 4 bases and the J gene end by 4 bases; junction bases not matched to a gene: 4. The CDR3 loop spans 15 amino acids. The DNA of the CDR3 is TGTGCCAGCAGCTCACTAGCGGGGTATTACAATGAGCAGTTCTTC. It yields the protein CASSSLAGYYNEQFF.

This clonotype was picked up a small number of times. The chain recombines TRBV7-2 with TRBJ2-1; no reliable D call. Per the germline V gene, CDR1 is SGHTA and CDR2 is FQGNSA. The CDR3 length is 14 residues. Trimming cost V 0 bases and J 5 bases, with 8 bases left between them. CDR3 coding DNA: TGTGCCAGCAGCTTAGCCCATAGGAACAATGAGCAGTTCTTC. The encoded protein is CASSLAHRNNEQFF.

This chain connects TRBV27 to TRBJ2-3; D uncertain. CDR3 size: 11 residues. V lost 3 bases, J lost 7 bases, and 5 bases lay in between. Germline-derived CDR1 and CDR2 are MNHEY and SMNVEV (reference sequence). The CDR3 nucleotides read TGTGCCAGCAGTTTCACGAATACGCAGTATTTT. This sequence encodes CASSFTNTQYF.

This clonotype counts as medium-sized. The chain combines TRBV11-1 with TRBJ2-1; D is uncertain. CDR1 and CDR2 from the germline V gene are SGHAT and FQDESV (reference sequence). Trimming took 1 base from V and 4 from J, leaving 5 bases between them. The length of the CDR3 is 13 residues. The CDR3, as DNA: TGTGCCAGCAGCTTAGGAAGTTACAATGAGCAGTTCTTC. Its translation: CASSLGSYNEQFF.

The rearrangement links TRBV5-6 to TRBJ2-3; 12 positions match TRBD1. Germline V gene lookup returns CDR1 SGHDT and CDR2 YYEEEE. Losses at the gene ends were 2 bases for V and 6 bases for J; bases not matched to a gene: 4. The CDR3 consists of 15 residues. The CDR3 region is CASSFGTGGSDTQYF. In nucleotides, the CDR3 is TGTGCCAGCAGCTTTGGGACAGGGGGCTCGGATACGCAGTATTTT. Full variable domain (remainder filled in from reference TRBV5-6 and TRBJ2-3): DAGVTQSPTHLIKTRGQQVTLRCSPKSGHDTVSWYQQALGQGPQFIFQYYEEEERQRGNFPDRFSGHQFPNYSSELNVNALLLGDSALYLCASSFGTGGSDTQYFGPGTRLTVL.

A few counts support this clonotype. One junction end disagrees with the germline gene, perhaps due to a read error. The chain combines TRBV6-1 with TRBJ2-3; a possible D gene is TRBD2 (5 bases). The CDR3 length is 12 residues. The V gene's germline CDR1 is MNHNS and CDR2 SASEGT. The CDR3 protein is CASGPAGELPYF. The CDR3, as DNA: TGTGCCAGCGGCCCGGCTGGGGAGCTACCGTACTTC.

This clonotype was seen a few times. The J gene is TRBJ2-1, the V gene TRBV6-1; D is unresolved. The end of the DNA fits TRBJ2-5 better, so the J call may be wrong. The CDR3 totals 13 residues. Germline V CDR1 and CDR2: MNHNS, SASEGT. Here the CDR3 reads CASSEYLSETQYF. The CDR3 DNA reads TGTGCCAGCAGTGAATACTTATCGGAGACCCAGTACTTC.

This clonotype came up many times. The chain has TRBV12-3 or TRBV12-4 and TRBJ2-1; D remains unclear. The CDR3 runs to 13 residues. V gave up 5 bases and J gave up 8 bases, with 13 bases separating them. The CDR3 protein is CASSPPKGYEQFF. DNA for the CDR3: TGTGCCAGCAGTCCGCCGAAAGGGTATGAGCAGTTCTTC.

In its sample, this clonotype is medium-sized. CDR3 nucleotides: TGTGCCAGCAGCCACCCAGCGGGAGGGTTAGATACGCAGTATTTT. Translated, it gives CASSHPAGGLDTQYF. The chain uses TRBV12-3 or TRBV12-4 and TRBJ2-3; 10 nucleotides line up with TRBD2. J gave up 5 bases and V 6 bases, and 8 bases lay outside the gene matches. The CDR3 totals 15 residues.

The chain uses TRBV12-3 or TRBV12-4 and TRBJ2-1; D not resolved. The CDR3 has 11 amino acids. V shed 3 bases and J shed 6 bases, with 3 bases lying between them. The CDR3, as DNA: TGTGCCAGCAGTTTTCTCAATGAGCAGTTCTTC. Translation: CASSFLNEQFF.

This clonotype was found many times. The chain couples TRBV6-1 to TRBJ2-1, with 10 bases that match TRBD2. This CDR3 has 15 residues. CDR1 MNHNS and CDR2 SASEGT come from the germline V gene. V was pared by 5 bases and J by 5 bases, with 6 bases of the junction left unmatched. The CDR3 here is CASSSPGLANNEQFF. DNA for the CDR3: TGTGCCAGCAGTTCCCCGGGACTAGCGAACAATGAGCAGTTCTTC.

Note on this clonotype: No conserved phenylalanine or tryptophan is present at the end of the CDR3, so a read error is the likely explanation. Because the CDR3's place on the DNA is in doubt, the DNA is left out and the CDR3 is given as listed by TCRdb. CDR3 in amino acids: CASSEFVGGNQGNEEFL. J is TRBJ2-1 and V is TRBV6-1; the DNA was not compared with TRBD1, the D call given in the table. Germline CDR1 reads MNHNS; CDR2 reads SASEGT. Both ends counted, the CDR3 spans 17 residues.

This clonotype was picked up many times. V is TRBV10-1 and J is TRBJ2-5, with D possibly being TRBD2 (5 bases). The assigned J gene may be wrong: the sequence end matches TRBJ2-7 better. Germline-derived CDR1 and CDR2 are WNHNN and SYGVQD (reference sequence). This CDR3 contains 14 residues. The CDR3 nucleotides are TGCGCCAGCAGTGAGTCAGCGGATACCTACGAGCAGTACTTC. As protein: CASSESADTYEQYF.

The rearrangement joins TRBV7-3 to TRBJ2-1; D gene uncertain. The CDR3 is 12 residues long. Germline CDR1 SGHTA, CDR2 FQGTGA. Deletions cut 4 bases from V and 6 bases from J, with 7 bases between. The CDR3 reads CASSSELNEQFF. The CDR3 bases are TGTGCCAGCAGCTCTGAACTCAATGAGCAGTTCTTC.

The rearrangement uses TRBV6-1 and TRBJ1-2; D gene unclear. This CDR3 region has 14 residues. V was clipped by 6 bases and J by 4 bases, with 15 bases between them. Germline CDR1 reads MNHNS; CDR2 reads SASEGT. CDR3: CASRVDGRSYGYTF. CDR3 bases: TGTGCCAGCAGAGTGGACGGACGATCCTATGGCTACACCTTC.

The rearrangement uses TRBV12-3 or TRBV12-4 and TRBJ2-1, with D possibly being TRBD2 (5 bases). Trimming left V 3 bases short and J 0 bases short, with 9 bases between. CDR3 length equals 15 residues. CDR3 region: CASSLERSSYNEQFF. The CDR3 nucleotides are TGTGCCAGCAGTTTGGAGCGGAGCTCCTACAATGAGCAGTTCTTC.

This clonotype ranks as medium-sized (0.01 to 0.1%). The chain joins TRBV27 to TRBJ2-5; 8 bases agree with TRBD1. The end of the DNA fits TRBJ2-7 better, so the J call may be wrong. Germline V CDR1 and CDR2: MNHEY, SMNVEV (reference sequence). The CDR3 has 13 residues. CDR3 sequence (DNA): TGTGCCAGCAGTATCGGACAGGGCTACGAGCAGTACTTC. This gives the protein CASSIGQGYEQYF.

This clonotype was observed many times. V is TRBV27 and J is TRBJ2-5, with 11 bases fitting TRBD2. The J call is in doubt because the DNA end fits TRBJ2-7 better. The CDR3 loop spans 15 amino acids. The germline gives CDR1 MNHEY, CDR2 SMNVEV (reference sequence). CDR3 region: CASGVAGGSGYEQYF. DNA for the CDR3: TGTGCCAGCGGTGTAGCGGGAGGGTCCGGCTACGAGCAGTACTTC.